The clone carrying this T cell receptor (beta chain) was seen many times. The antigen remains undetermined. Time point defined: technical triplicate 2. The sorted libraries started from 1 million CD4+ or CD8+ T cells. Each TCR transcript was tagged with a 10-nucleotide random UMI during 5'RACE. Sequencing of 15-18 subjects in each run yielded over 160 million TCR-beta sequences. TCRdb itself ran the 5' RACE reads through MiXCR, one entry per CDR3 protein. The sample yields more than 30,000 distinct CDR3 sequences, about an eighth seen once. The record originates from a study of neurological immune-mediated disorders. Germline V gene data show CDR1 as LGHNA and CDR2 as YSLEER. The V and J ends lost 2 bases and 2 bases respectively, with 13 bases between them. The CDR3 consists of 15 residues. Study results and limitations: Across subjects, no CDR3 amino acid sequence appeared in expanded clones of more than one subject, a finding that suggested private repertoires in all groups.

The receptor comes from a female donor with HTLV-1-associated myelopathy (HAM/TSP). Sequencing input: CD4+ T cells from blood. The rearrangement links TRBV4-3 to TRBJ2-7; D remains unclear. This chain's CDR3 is CASSQSLGQTYEQYF. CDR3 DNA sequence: TGCGCCAGCAGCCAATCACTGGGCCAGACCTACGAGCAGTACTTC.